Following are 30 T cell receptor beta chains from one sample sequenced in a study of quantifying T cell responses using KT2 cells. The wider study: TCR alpha and beta constant-region primers primed reverse transcription of RNA.

The cDNA 3' end received a ligated oligonucleotide with a UMI. An equimolar mix of RC1.1 and RC1.2 primed the beta chain across TRBC1 and TRBC2. TCRdb passed the UMI-ligation and nested PCR reads through MiXCR, listing each CDR3 protein once. The table records tens of thousands of distinct CDR3 sequences, 7.3% of them present only once. The sequenced sample was PBMCs spiked with cells of the T cell clone KT2. All receptors derive from a human donor.

V gene TRBV6-2 or TRBV6-3 combines with J gene TRBJ2-7; D call uncertain. V was pared by 4 bases and J by 5 bases, with 9 bases between. The length of the CDR3 is 12 residues. Germline V gene lookup returns CDR1 MNHEY and CDR2 SVGEGT. The CDR3 sequence: CASSSRWHEQYF. In DNA form, the CDR3 reads TGTGCCAGCAGTTCGAGGTGGCACGAGCAGTACTTC.

This clonotype was seen many times. CDR3 DNA: TGCAGTGCTAGAGAGGACAGCAATCAGCCCCAGCATTTT. Translated, it gives CSAREDSNQPQHF. V and J are TRBV20-1 and TRBJ1-5; D not resolved. V gave up 0 bases and J gave up 1 base, with 4 bases separating them. Germline CDR1 and CDR2: DFQATT and SNEGSKA (reference sequence). This CDR3 contains 13 residues.

This clonotype has at least ten counts. The chain links TRBV12-3 or TRBV12-4 to TRBJ2-7; no clear D. Between the trimmed V and J ends, which lost 6 bases and 6 bases, there was a span of 12 bases. CDR3 length: 12 amino acids. CDR3 region: CASSYGPFEQYF. The CDR3 nucleotides read TGTGCCAGCAGCTATGGTCCCTTCGAGCAGTACTTC.

This chain links TRBV6-2 or TRBV6-3 with TRBJ2-2, with D unclear. In germline, CDR1 is MNHEY, CDR2 SVGEGT. Trimming pared 7 bases from V and 4 bases from J, leaving 31 bases between. This CDR3 contains 20 residues. The CDR3 is CASMPFMAYPWLESTGELFF. CDR3 bases: TGTGCCAGCATGCCCTTCATGGCCTACCCGTGGCTTGAGAGCACCGGGGAGCTGTTTTTT.

V is TRBV2 and J is TRBJ1-5; D not resolved. V lost 5 bases and J lost 7, with 15 bases in between. The CDR3 spans 14 residues. Germline CDR1 SNHLY, CDR2 FYNNEI. The CDR3 spells CASSPIKGRQPQHF. In DNA, the CDR3 is TGTGCCAGCAGTCCTATCAAGGGCAGGCAGCCCCAGCATTTT.

This clonotype was counted only a few times. The chain carries TRBV18 and TRBJ2-5, with a possible D match to TRBD1 (6 bases). With 3 bases removed from V and 4 bases from J, the gap between germline ends came to 12 bases. Germline-derived CDR1 and CDR2 are KGHSH and LQKENI. CDR3 size: 14 residues. The CDR3 protein is CASSPQGRGETQYF. The CDR3 bases are TGTGCCAGCTCACCTCAGGGGCGCGGAGAGACCCAGTACTTC.

The chain carries TRBV27 and TRBJ1-2; D might be TRBD1 (5 bases). This CDR3 has 13 amino acids. Germline-derived CDR1 and CDR2 are MNHEY and SMNVEV (reference sequence). Trimming took 8 bases from V and 6 from J, leaving 16 bases between them. CDR3 sequence reads: CASSSGRGHGYTF. In DNA, the CDR3 is TGTGCCAGCTCCTCGGGGAGGGGCCATGGCTACACCTTC.

This sequence joins TRBV5-6 and TRBJ2-3, with TRBD2 matching over 8 bases. The CDR3 extends over 15 amino acids. V was pared by 4 bases and J by 2 bases, with 6 bases of the junction left unmatched. Germline values: CDR1 SGHDT, CDR2 YYEEEE. CDR3 residues: CASSRRGGATDTQYF. DNA of the CDR3: TGTGCCAGCAGCCGCCGGGGGGGGGCCACAGATACGCAGTATTTT.

This clonotype has a count of ten or more. CDR3: CASSEMTSGVYQETQYF. CDR3 sequence (DNA): TGCGCCAGCAGCGAAATGACTAGCGGGGTCTACCAAGAGACCCAGTACTTC. This rearrangement joins TRBV5-1 to TRBJ2-5; TRBD2 matches 11 bases. Germline loops: CDR1 SGHRS, CDR2 YFSETQ. The CDR3 is 17 amino acids. Trimming took 4 bases from V and 0 from J; bases not matched to a gene: 8.

This clonotype was found many times. CDR3 residues: CSARDWGHYEQYF. As DNA, the CDR3 is TGCAGTGCTAGAGATTGGGGGCACTACGAGCAGTACTTC. The rearrangement joins TRBV20-1 to TRBJ2-7, with D perhaps TRBD1 (6 bases). Trimming removed 0 bases at V and 3 bases at J, with 9 bases between. CDR3 length equals 13 residues. Looked up from germline, CDR1 is DFQATT and CDR2 is SNEGSKA (reference sequence).

CDR3 residues: CASSPHAEQFF. The CDR3 coding sequence is TGTGCCAGCAGCCCCCACGCTGAGCAGTTCTTC. The chain is built from TRBV2 and TRBJ2-1, with D unresolved. The germline gives CDR1 SNHLY, CDR2 FYNNEI. This CDR3 contains 11 residues. Trimming pared 6 bases from V and 9 bases from J, leaving 9 bases between.

V gene TRBV6-2 or TRBV6-3 combines with J gene TRBJ1-5, with D unclear. V was trimmed by 4 bases and J by 15 bases, leaving 16 bases between them. The CDR3 spans 12 residues. Germline CDR1 reads MNHEY; CDR2 reads SVGEGT. The CDR3 DNA follows: TGTGCCAGCAGTTCCACCCTTGGCAGGCGGCATTTT. It codes for CASSSTLGRRHF.

This clonotype was found many times. J is TRBJ1-1 and V is TRBV13; D remains ambiguous. V was clipped by 1 base and J by 10 bases, with 7 bases between them. There are 11 residues in the CDR3. The germline V gene encodes CDR1 PRHDT and CDR2 FYEKMQ (reference sequence). CDR3 nucleotide sequence: TGTGCCAGCAGCTTAGAGACGGGAGCTTTCTTT. It is translated as CASSLETGAFF.

There are a few counts of this clonotype. CDR3 DNA sequence: TGTGCCAGCAGCTTATCCCCAGGGAGCAAAAACATTCAGTACTTC. This codes for CASSLSPGSKNIQYF. The V call is TRBV7-2, the J call TRBJ2-4; D might be TRBD1 or TRBD2, each matching 5 bases. Trimming stripped 2 bases from V and 3 bases from J, with 11 bases between. This CDR3 is built from 15 residues. Looked up from germline, CDR1 is SGHTA and CDR2 is FQGNSA.

This clonotype was seen repeatedly, ten times or more. The chain couples TRBV7-6 to TRBJ1-5, with a possible D match to TRBD1 (6 bases). From germline, CDR1 is SGHVS and CDR2 FNYEAQ. The CDR3 is made up of 16 amino acids. V lost 1 base, J lost 7 bases, and 17 bases lay in between. As DNA, the CDR3 is TGTGCCAGCAGCTTAGACACGACAGGAAGAGGGCAGCCCCAGCATTTT. Its protein is CASSLDTTGRGQPQHF.

J is TRBJ1-1 and V is TRBV3-1; tentatively, D is TRBD1 (6 bases). V was cut by 2 bases and J by 1 base, with 11 bases left in between. The CDR3 has 15 residues. In germline, CDR1 is LGHDT, CDR2 YNNKEL (reference sequence). CDR3 coding DNA: TGTGCCAGCAGCCAAAGGACAGCCAGGAACACTGAAGCTTTCTTT. Translating it yields CASSQRTARNTEAFF.

Many counts were recorded for this clonotype. This chain joins TRBV20-1 and TRBJ2-7; no firm D call. With 4 bases removed from V and 2 bases from J, the gap between germline ends came to 9 bases. CDR1 is DFQATT, CDR2 SNEGSKA, per germline (reference sequence). The CDR3 spans 12 residues. CDR3: CSATSITYEQYF. The CDR3 DNA reads TGCAGTGCTACCAGTATTACCTACGAGCAGTACTTC.

This clonotype was found many times. The chain carries TRBV5-1 and TRBJ1-2; D is perhaps TRBD1 (5 bases). The CDR3 totals 13 residues. V lost 9 bases and J 8 bases, leaving 20 bases between the germline ends. Germline V gene data show CDR1 as SGHRS and CDR2 as YFSETQ. CDR3 sequence (DNA): TGCGCCACCTCCGGATACGTCGGGGGAGGCTACACCTTC. This sequence encodes CATSGYVGGGYTF.

This clonotype has ten or more counts. This rearrangement joins TRBV29-1 to TRBJ2-7; D is tentatively TRBD1 or TRBD2 (5 bases each). The CDR3 contains 13 residues. V shed 4 bases and J shed 4 bases, with 14 bases lying between them. CDR1 and CDR2 from the germline V gene are SQVTM and ANQGSEA. The CDR3 nucleotides read TGCAGCGTTGGGGGGTTGGGGCTTTACGAGCAGTACTTC. Amino acid sequence: CSVGGLGLYEQYF.

V gene TRBV29-1 combines with J gene TRBJ1-1; weak D call: TRBD1 (5 bases). V dropped 3 bases and J dropped 0 bases, with 14 bases sitting between them. The CDR3 consists of 15 residues. CDR1 is SQVTM and CDR2 is ANQGSEA in the germline V gene. The CDR3 nucleotides read TGCAGCGTTGACTCCGGGGACCCTATGAACACTGAAGCTTTCTTT. It encodes CSVDSGDPMNTEAFF.

This clonotype was seen at least ten times. The gene calls are TRBV29-1 and TRBJ2-3; D possibly uses TRBD1 or TRBD2 (5 bases each). V lost 6 bases, J lost 6 bases, and 7 bases lay in between. The CDR3 has 10 amino acids. Germline loops: CDR1 SQVTM, CDR2 ANQGSEA. DNA for the CDR3: TGCAGCGTGTGGGGGGATACGCAGTATTTT. It specifies CSVWGDTQYF.

This clonotype showed up many times. The V and J genes are TRBV27 and TRBJ1-4, with 8 bases matching TRBD1. V lost 3 bases, J lost 10 bases, and 7 bases stayed unmatched. The CDR3 loop spans 14 amino acids. Per germline, CDR1 MNHEY and CDR2 SMNVEV (reference sequence). CDR3 in amino acids: CASSFDRGFGKLFF. The DNA of the CDR3 is TGTGCCAGCAGTTTTGACAGGGGCTTCGGAAAACTGTTTTTT.

This clonotype has just a few counts. This rearrangement joins TRBV12-3 or TRBV12-4 to TRBJ1-5; 9 bases align to TRBD1. Trimming took 4 bases from V and 4 from J; bases not matched to a gene: 5. The CDR3 consists of 15 residues. The CDR3: CASSYTGTGNQPQHF. CDR3 bases: TGTGCCAGCAGTTATACCGGGACAGGGAATCAGCCCCAGCATTTT.

This clonotype is labeled as medium-sized. The rearrangement links TRBV6-4 to TRBJ2-2; possible D gene TRBD2, 6 bases. This CDR3 has 15 amino acids. Trimming stripped 5 bases from V and 1 base from J, with 11 bases between. Germline CDR1 reads MRHNA; CDR2 reads SNTAGT. The CDR3 coding sequence is TGTGCCAGCAGTTTGGAGGGAGGGAACACCGGGGAGCTGTTTTTT. Translation: CASSLEGGNTGELFF.

This clonotype was observed at least ten times. The rearrangement links TRBV12-5 to TRBJ1-3; D is perhaps TRBD1 (6 bases). Deletions cut 4 bases from V and 4 bases from J, with 17 bases between. The CDR3 contains 16 residues. Germline V CDR1 and CDR2: LGHNT, FRNRAP. CDR3 DNA: TGTGCTAGTGGTTCCAGCCGTCAGGGGATGGGAAACACCATATATTTT. Encoded protein: CASGSSRQGMGNTIYF.

The chain has TRBV4-2 and TRBJ1-1; D is unclear. Trimming took 4 bases from V and 7 from J, leaving 13 bases between them. Per the germline V gene, CDR1 is LGHNA and CDR2 is YNFKEQ. This CDR3 has 13 amino acids. Here the CDR3 reads CASSPRGGVEAFF. The DNA for the CDR3 is TGTGCCAGCAGCCCTCGCGGCGGAGTTGAAGCTTTCTTT.

This clonotype was detected ten times or more. The chain uses TRBV13 and TRBJ2-5; D remains ambiguous. In germline, CDR1 is PRHDT, CDR2 FYEKMQ (reference sequence). Deletions cut 2 bases from V and 2 bases from J, with 9 bases between. This CDR3 is built from 14 residues. The CDR3 nucleotides are TGTGCCAGCAGCTTAACCAGTCATCAAGAGACCCAGTACTTC. This codes for CASSLTSHQETQYF.

The rearrangement uses TRBV24-1 and TRBJ1-1; possible D gene TRBD1, 6 bases. Trimming pared 11 bases from V and 2 bases from J, leaving 20 bases between. This CDR3 is 15 amino acids long. From germline, CDR1 is KGHDR and CDR2 SFDVKD. The CDR3 region is CAIEVGGGGNTEAFF. Written as DNA, the CDR3 is TGTGCCATAGAGGTCGGGGGCGGTGGAAACACTGAAGCTTTCTTT.

By share of the sample, this clonotype is medium-sized (0.01 to 0.1%). V usage is TRBV7-9 and J usage is TRBJ1-2; possible D gene TRBD1, 5 bases. CDR1 is SEHNR and CDR2 is FQNEAQ in the germline V gene (reference sequence). The CDR3 loop spans 16 amino acids. V was pared by 8 bases and J by 2 bases, with 21 bases between. Here the CDR3 DNA reads TGTGCCAGCTGGCCCGGCGGGGCGCGAGACAACTATGGCTACACCTTC. Translation: CASWPGGARDNYGYTF.

This clonotype was found a few times. The V call is TRBV12-3 or TRBV12-4, the J call TRBJ1-3, with D possibly matching TRBD1 (6 bases). The CDR3 sequence is 15 residues long. Trimming left V 3 bases short and J 0 bases short, with 9 bases between. The CDR3 nucleotides are TGTGCCAGCAGTTTCGGACAGAGCTCTGGAAACACCATATATTTT. Translating gives CASSFGQSSGNTIYF.